A single sample is the source of the 27 T cell receptor beta chains below, sequenced in a study of T cell clonality in common variable immunodeficiency (dated by TCRdb to between 2015 and 2016). Preparation of the library involved the immunoSEQ multiplex PCR assay. TCRdb took this table from immuneACCESS and kept in-frame rearrangements with V and J called. Such tables lack part of the clones; where checked against another copy, unresolved V genes explain under half of the gap, and the rest is unexplained. The table gives tens of thousands of clones for this sample, with none occurring only once. About 1.5% of the sample goes to the ten largest clones. What was sequenced was peripheral blood mononuclear cells. The receptors stem from a person aged 18-70 years in good health.

There are many counts of this clone. The CDR3 is CASSQGQGDTDEQYF. Partial CDR3 DNA: TGTGCCAGCAGCCAGGGACAGGGGGATACGGACGAG. This sequence joins TRBV4-2 and TRBJ2-7; TRBD1 matches at 11 bases. The CDR3 is cut off 3 residues early in the read; its end comes from the germline J gene. The CDR3 covers 15 residues. Trimming at V came to 3 bases and at J to 5 bases, leaving 6 bases not matched to a gene. Per the germline V gene, CDR1 is LGHNA and CDR2 is YNFKEQ.

This clone was seen ten or more times. The CDR3 end lies 3 residues beyond the end of the read and is filled in from the germline J gene. This chain links TRBV2 with TRBJ2-5, with 8 bases matching TRBD1. Trimming at V came to 5 bases and at J to 1 base, leaving 3 bases not matched to a gene. The CDR3 has 14 residues. The germline V gene has CDR1 SNHLY and CDR2 FYNNEI. The CDR3 DNA, read in part, is TGTGCCAGCAGTAACAGGGGGTTCCAAGAGACC. Protein sequence: CASSNRGFQET. The whole CDR3 region reads CASSNRGFQETQYF.

This clone has at least ten counts. With the read ending 3 residues before the CDR3 end, the germline J gene is used to fill in that end. The chain couples TRBV2 to TRBJ2-3; 15 bases map to TRBD2. The junction had 10 bases not matched to a gene; V was cut back by 6 bases and J by 3 bases. The CDR3 runs 18 residues. The germline CDR1 and CDR2 sequences are SNHLY and FYNNEI. Partial CDR3 DNA: TGTGCCAGCAGGGACTGGGGACTAGCGGGAGGTAAAACAGATACG. Protein: CASRDWGLAGGKTDT. The complete CDR3 reads CASRDWGLAGGKTDTQYF.

This clone has a count of ten or more. The read falls 3 residues short of the CDR3 end, and the missing part is taken from the germline J gene. The rearrangement links TRBV28 to TRBJ1-2; D may be TRBD1 (6 bases). Germline CDR1 reads MDHEN; CDR2 reads SYDVKM. The germline V and J ends were trimmed by 6 bases and 4 bases, with 9 bases remaining between them. The CDR3 is 12 amino acids. CDR3 amino acids: CASSKGGYGYTF. CDR3 DNA, as far as it was read: TGTGCCAGCAGCAAAGGGGGCTATGGC.

This clone was detected many times. The read halts 3 residues ahead of the CDR3 end, with the missing end drawn from the germline J gene. The genes are TRBV5-1 and TRBJ1-5, with a possible D match to TRBD1 (5 bases). Germline V CDR1 and CDR2: SGHRS, YFSETQ. The CDR3 is 15 residues long. V was trimmed by 0 bases and J by 2 bases, leaving 9 bases between them. CDR3 amino acids: CASSLGGAGNQPQHF. The covered CDR3 bases are TGCGCCAGCAGCTTGGGGGGCGCGGGCAATCAGCCC.

This clone showed up many times. CDR3 protein: CASSAPGQEAYEQYF. Incomplete CDR3 DNA: TGTGCCAGCAGCGCGCCGGGACAGGAGGCCTACGAG. The chain couples TRBV5-4 to TRBJ2-7; TRBD1 aligns across 8 bases. Coverage ceases 3 residues before the CDR3 finishes, and the germline J gene fills in the end. J was trimmed by 2 bases and V by 4 bases; bases with no gene match: 8. The CDR3 contains 15 residues. In germline, CDR1 is SGHNT, CDR2 YYREEE (reference sequence). The full variable domain, its missing parts supplied by reference TRBV5-4 and TRBJ2-7, is ETGVTQSPTHLIKTRGQQVTLRCSSQSGHNTVSWYQQALGQGPQFIFQYYREEENGRGNFPPRFSGLQFPNYSSELNVNALELDDSALYLCASSAPGQEAYEQYFGPGTRLTVT.

This clone was counted between two and nine times. The CDR3 goes on 3 residues after the read ends, and that part is filled in from the germline J gene. The chain joins TRBV5-8 to TRBJ2-7, with a weak D call TRBD1 (5 bases). The germline V and J ends were trimmed by 0 bases and 0 bases, with 10 bases remaining between them. CDR1 is SGHTS, CDR2 YDEGEE, per germline. The CDR3 has 15 residues. CDR3 bases read: TGTGCCAGCAGCTTGGTAACAGGTTCCTCCTACGAG. Its protein product is CASSLVTGSSYE. The complete CDR3 protein is CASSLVTGSSYEQYF.

This clone appeared many times. The CDR3 end falls 3 residues outside the read, so it is completed with the germline J gene. J is TRBJ1-2 and V is TRBV27, with TRBD1 matching 8 bases. The length of the CDR3 is 15 residues. With 5 bases clipped from V and 6 bases from J, the junction kept 11 bases outside the gene matches. From germline, CDR1 is MNHEY and CDR2 SMNVEV (reference sequence). The part of the CDR3 DNA that was read is TGTGCCAGCAGTCTCGACAGGGGAAATAGGAATGGC. Its translation is CASSLDRGNRNG. In full, the CDR3 is CASSLDRGNRNGYTF.

The sample holds many counts of this clone. The CDR3 is cut off 3 residues early in the read; its end comes from the germline J gene. The chain joins TRBV18 to TRBJ2-6; 7 nucleotides align to TRBD1. Germline CDR1 KGHSH, CDR2 LQKENI. This CDR3 spans 17 amino acids. V was pared by 4 bases and J by 0 bases, with 6 bases of the junction left unmatched. Here the CDR3 reads CASSLGQLSSGANVLTF. The CDR3 DNA, read in part, is TGTGCCAGCTCACTGGGACAGTTAAGCTCTGGGGCCAACGTC.

Worth noting for this clone: The sequenced fragment ends 3 residues before the CDR3 boundary, so the rest is inferred from the germline J gene. Other DNA sequences in this specimen translate into the identical CDR3. The rearrangement joins TRBV30 to TRBJ1-5; D unresolved. Trimming cost V 1 base and J 4 bases, with 8 bases left between them. The CDR3 runs 13 residues. Germline V gene lookup returns CDR1 GTSNPN and CDR2 SVGIG (reference sequence). CDR3 sequence reads: CAWSGGSNQPQHF. CDR3 DNA, as far as it was read: TGTGCCTGGAGTGGAGGGTCGAATCAGCCC.

This clone came up many times. Read coverage stops 3 residues before the CDR3 terminus; the germline J gene supplies the remainder. The chain is built from TRBV2 and TRBJ2-3; D uncertain. From germline, CDR1 is SNHLY and CDR2 FYNNEI. V dropped 7 bases and J dropped 1 base, with 6 bases sitting between them. The CDR3 length is 12 residues. The covered CDR3 bases are TGTGCCAGCATAAGGGGCACAGATACG. It yields the protein CASIRGTDT. The whole CDR3 protein reads CASIRGTDTQYF.

This clone was counted at least ten times. The read ends 3 residues shy of where the CDR3 ends; the end is completed using the germline J gene. The chain links TRBV5-8 to TRBJ1-2; 7 bases map to TRBD1. After removal of 5 bases from V and 1 base from J, the junction contained 8 bases not matched to a gene. There are 15 residues in the CDR3. Per germline, CDR1 SGHTS and CDR2 YDEGEE. The sequenced CDR3 bases are TGTGCCAGCAGGCGGGACAGAGACGTTAACTATGGC. Its protein product is CASRRDRDVNYG. From start to end, the CDR3 is CASRRDRDVNYGYTF.

A word on this clone: The missing CDR3 end, 3 residues past where the read stops, is filled in from the germline J gene. The gene calls are TRBV19 and TRBJ1-2, with 7 bases identical to TRBD1. The CDR3 has 15 amino acids. Germline V gene lookup returns CDR1 LNHDA and CDR2 SQIVND (reference sequence). The CDR3 is CASYTIQGYSYDYTF. Incomplete CDR3 DNA: TGTGCCAGCTACACAATACAGGGGTATTCCTACGAC.

This clone was counted at least ten times. The CDR3 extends 3 residues past the end of the read, so its final part is completed from the germline J gene. The V gene is TRBV28, the J gene TRBJ1-5; D uncertain. This CDR3 contains 12 residues. V was clipped by 4 bases and J by 2 bases, with 3 bases between them. Germline CDR1 MDHEN, CDR2 SYDVKM. The CDR3 sequence: CASSSGNQPQHF. The part of the CDR3 DNA that was read is TGTGCCAGCAGTTCCGGCAATCAGCCC.

This clone showed up many times. The read halts 3 residues ahead of the CDR3 end, with the missing end drawn from the germline J gene. The rearrangement uses TRBV30 and TRBJ1-5, with D uncertain. The V gene lost 4 bases and the J gene lost 0 bases, with 10 bases spanning the gap. Germline CDR1 and CDR2: GTSNPN and SVGIG (reference sequence). The CDR3 sequence is 14 residues long. Partial CDR3 DNA: TGTGCCTGGACCCGGACTTATAGCAATCAGCCC. Translation gives CAWTRTYSNQP. The complete CDR3 protein is CAWTRTYSNQPQHF.

Ten or more counts support this clone. The CDR3 is CASRGQGGHSTDTQYF. CDR3 DNA, as far as it was read: TGCGCCAGCAGAGGCCAGGGGGGACATAGCACAGATACG. The V and J genes are TRBV5-1 and TRBJ2-3, with D maybe TRBD1 (7 bases). The missing CDR3 end, 3 residues past where the read stops, is filled in from the germline J gene. V lost 5 bases and J 0 bases, leaving 16 bases between the germline ends. Germline V gene sequence: CDR1 SGHRS, CDR2 YFSETQ. The CDR3 runs 16 residues.

This clone was recorded at least ten times. The CDR3 end lies 3 residues beyond the end of the read and is filled in from the germline J gene. The V gene is TRBV7-9, the J gene TRBJ2-7, with 11 bases fitting TRBD1. The junction had 6 bases not matched to a gene; V was cut back by 2 bases and J by 6 bases. The CDR3 covers 15 residues. CDR1 and CDR2 from the germline V gene are SEHNR and FQNEAQ (reference sequence). This CDR3 reads CASSLMGQGVSEQYF. The sequenced CDR3 bases are TGTGCCAGCAGCTTAATGGGACAGGGGGTCAGCGAG.

For this clone: The read terminates 3 residues ahead of where the CDR3 ends, so the germline J gene completes it. This chain uses TRBV11-2 with TRBJ2-1; D possibly corresponds to TRBD2 (6 bases). The ends were cut back, 1 base at V and 4 bases at J, with 11 bases in the middle. From germline, CDR1 is SGHAT and CDR2 FQNNGV. CDR3 length: 15 residues. Partial CDR3 DNA: TGTGCCAGCAGCTTAGGAGTGGGGGGTTACAATGAG. This gives the protein CASSLGVGGYNE. The full-length CDR3 reads as CASSLGVGGYNEQFF.

This clone was detected ten times or more. The read halts 3 residues ahead of the CDR3 end, with the missing end drawn from the germline J gene. The chain uses TRBV5-6 and TRBJ1-3; no clear D. V lost 7 bases to trimming and J lost 1 base, with 9 bases between them. In germline, CDR1 is SGHDT, CDR2 YYEEEE. CDR3 size: 13 residues. The chain's CDR3 is CASQVGSGNTIYF. CDR3 bases read: TGTGCCAGCCAGGTTGGGTCTGGAAACACC.

In its sample, this clone was seen many times. The read ends 3 residues early relative to the CDR3; the germline J gene fills the gap. The rearrangement links TRBV30 to TRBJ2-1, with 9 bases aligning to TRBD2. The germline gives CDR1 GTSNPN, CDR2 SVGIG (reference sequence). The CDR3 contains 15 residues. The trim removed 6 bases at V and 4 bases at J, leaving 10 bases unmatched. The CDR3 sequence: CACPGGTSPYNEQFF. The sequenced CDR3 bases are TGTGCCTGTCCAGGCGGGACTAGCCCTTACAATGAG.

This clone appeared many times. The read gets to within 3 residues of the CDR3 end, and the germline J gene fills in the rest. V is TRBV20-1 and J is TRBJ2-7, with 11 bases that match TRBD2. V gave up 5 bases and J gave up 5 bases; unmatched junction bases: 11. The CDR3 is 15 amino acids. The germline gives CDR1 DFQATT, CDR2 SNEGSKA (reference sequence). The sequenced CDR3 bases are TGCAGTGCTGATCTAGCGGGGGGCCCTGGGGACGAG. Protein: CSADLAGGPGDE. The whole CDR3 sequence is CSADLAGGPGDEQYF.

In this sample, this clone turned up many times. The read gets to within 3 residues of the CDR3 end, and the germline J gene fills in the rest. This chain joins TRBV18 and TRBJ2-7; no definite D call. This CDR3 comprises 15 residues. Deletions cut 3 bases from V and 5 bases from J, with 17 bases between. Per germline, CDR1 KGHSH and CDR2 LQKENI. The CDR3 reads CASSPGLSTVHEQYF. Partial CDR3 DNA: TGTGCCAGCTCACCCGGTCTTTCCACAGTGCACGAG.

This clone has at least ten counts. Read coverage stops 3 residues before the CDR3 terminus; the germline J gene supplies the remainder. V usage is TRBV5-4 and J usage is TRBJ1-2; D might be TRBD1 (5 bases). Germline values: CDR1 SGHNT, CDR2 YYREEE (reference sequence). Trimming cost V 4 bases and J 7 bases, with 11 bases left between them. The CDR3 is 12 amino acids. The CDR3 loop is CASSTRGAGYTF. The sequenced part of the CDR3 DNA is TGTGCCAGCAGCACCCGCGGGGCTGGC. The full variable domain, its missing parts supplied by reference TRBV5-4 and TRBJ1-2, is ETGVTQSPTHLIKTRGQQVTLRCSSQSGHNTVSWYQQALGQGPQFIFQYYREEENGRGNFPPRFSGLQFPNYSSELNVNALELDDSALYLCASSTRGAGYTFGSGTRLTVV.

This clone was counted many times. The CDR3 end lies 3 residues beyond the end of the read and is filled in from the germline J gene. The chain is built from TRBV20-1 and TRBJ2-7; D might be TRBD2 (6 bases). Germline CDR1 DFQATT, CDR2 SNEGSKA (reference sequence). V gave up 3 bases and J gave up 4 bases, with 16 bases separating them. This CDR3 region has 14 residues. The CDR3 DNA, read in part, is TGCAGTGCTAGTAATCTAGTTGGGACTTACGAG. Its translation: CSASNLVGTYE. The whole CDR3 is CSASNLVGTYEQYF.

At least ten counts were recorded for this clone. The read ends 3 residues before the CDR3 terminus; that terminus is restored from the germline J gene. The V call is TRBV6-4, the J call TRBJ2-5; 8 bases align to TRBD1. CDR1 MRHNA and CDR2 SNTAGT come from the germline V gene. With V trimmed by 0 bases and J by 3 bases, 6 bases remained unmatched. The CDR3 contains 16 residues. The CDR3 loop is CASSDSPGQGKETQYF. The CDR3 DNA, read in part, is TGTGCCAGCAGTGACTCCCCCGGACAGGGAAAAGAGACC.

In this sample, this clone turned up many times. The read gets to within 3 residues of the CDR3 end, and the germline J gene fills in the rest. The rearrangement links TRBV12-3 or TRBV12-4 to TRBJ2-1, with D possibly matching TRBD1 (5 bases). This CDR3 is 14 amino acids long. Trimming removed 8 bases at V and 1 base at J, with 12 bases between. This chain's CDR3 is CASWAGYSYNEQFF. The CDR3 bases that were read are TGTGCCAGCTGGGCAGGGTATTCCTACAATGAG.

The sample holds many counts of this clone. The read finishes 3 residues shy of the CDR3 end, and the germline J gene is used to complete it. This sequence joins TRBV10-3 and TRBJ2-3, with unresolved D. Trimming stripped 7 bases from V and 4 bases from J, with 12 bases between. The germline V gene encodes CDR1 ENHRY and CDR2 SYGVKD. This CDR3 contains 13 residues. Partial CDR3 DNA: TGTGCCATCAAAAGCCCGGGTGCAGATACG. Translated, it gives CAIKSPGADT. The whole CDR3 sequence is CAIKSPGADTQYF.